Listed here is a single T cell receptor beta chain. Its antigen is currently unknown. The data are from a study of shared clonotypes between healthy human individuals. Notes on the study in general: The generation probabilities recorded for non-shared clonotypes fell below those of clonotypes shared by all four donors.

The CDR3 loop spans 12 amino acids. V was cut by 6 bases and J by 3 bases, with 8 bases left in between. The germline V gene encodes CDR1 MNHEY and CDR2 SVGAGI. Using immunoSEQ multiplex PCR, the repertoire was profiled, and TCRdb retains in-frame clones only, with some absent. The data show millions of clones, 90% to 95% seen once. A CD45RA+ naive subset and a CD45RA-negative memory subset were split from CD4+ cells. This sequence joins TRBV6-5 and TRBJ1-2, with a possible D match to TRBD1 (5 bases). The TCR originated in a man younger than 35 in good health. Sequencing was done on a sample of naive CD4+ T cells sorted from blood. The sample's subset: CD45RA+ positively selected. The CDR3: CASSQGHYGYTF. CDR3 sequence (DNA): TGTGCCAGCAGCCAGGGTCACTATGGCTACACCTTC.